This T cell receptor (beta chain) derives from a study of PD-L1 blockade in urothelial cancer. About the study: Male sex and bladder-origin urothelial cancer characterized most of the roughly 29 patients. Analyses used blood from 3 weeks (second dose) and 6 weeks after treatment start.

Every PCR got spiked synthetic TCR analog templates. Assay used: immunoSEQ multiplex PCR; TCRdb lists only in-frame clones, some missing. Of 98,000 or so clones in the sample, almost 90% were seen once. Regarding time point: pretreatment peripheral blood. It was locally advanced or metastatic urothelial carcinoma that patients had. This CDR3 contains 16 residues. J lost 4 bases, V lost 5 bases, and 10 bases had no gene match. The germline gives CDR1 SGHVS, CDR2 FQNEAQ. The genes are TRBV7-8 and TRBJ2-5; 10 positions agree with TRBD1. This material consisted of PBMCs, taken around atezolizumab (anti-PD-L1) treatment. The source of this sequence is a man in his 60s with urothelial cancer. The CDR3 DNA reads as TGTGCCAGCAGCCCGGTTAGGACAGGGGGGCGAGAGACCCAGTACTTC. Protein: CASSPVRTGGRETQYF.